The clone carrying this T cell receptor beta chain has a handful of counts. What it binds is not known. Using immunoSEQ multiplex PCR, the repertoire was profiled, and TCRdb retains in-frame clones only, with some absent. The data contain around 6,200 clones, 65% to 90% of them seen just once; the ten biggest clones take up 6.2%. The length of the CDR3 is 15 residues. Germline V gene lookup returns CDR1 MNHEY and CDR2 SMNVEV (reference sequence). The V segment lost 5 bases and the J segment 5 bases; nucleotides outside the gene matches: 9. The data derive from a study of chemoradiotherapy in HPV16-positive cancers. For the study at large: Candidate HPV-specific T-cell clones and common TCR motifs came from functional assays in two HPV16-positive patients.

Study outcomes and limitations: Better recurrence-free survival went with HPV-responsive T-cell expansion in HPV16-positive patients. Candidate HPV-specific clones and E7-related TCR motifs grew in tumor during treatment.

The J gene is TRBJ2-1, the V gene TRBV27; 7 bases map to TRBD1. This material consisted of tumor tissue, taken from a patient who underwent chemoradiotherapy. This sequence was found in a human donor with HPV-associated anogenital cancer. The CDR3 spells CASSHTGVFDNEQFF. CDR3 nucleotide sequence: TGTGCCAGCAGTCATACAGGGGTTTTTGACAATGAGCAGTTCTTC.